Listed below are T cell receptor beta chains from one sample, sequenced in a study of radiotherapy plus CTLA-4 blockade in lung cancer. Clones were sequenced by immunoSEQ multiplex PCR, and TCRdb holds only the in-frame ones, with some missing. The sample shows over 40,000 clones, approximately 78% of them seen only once. The starting material was peripheral blood, obtained from a patient treated with radiotherapy plus ipilimumab. The receptors were gathered from a human donor with non-small cell lung cancer who had stable disease on radiotherapy plus ipilimumab. Both conserved end residues are part of each CDR3. The D gene is left open where the match is weak. Rows give clone size only sometimes, using once, few, many, or a class for an expanded clone.

CASSLETGVYGYTF	TGTGCCAGCAGCTTGGAGACAGGGGTGTATGGCTACACCTTC	TRBV7-8	TRBD1	TRBJ1-2	NA
CASSIEWANQPQHF	TGTGCCAGTAGTATAGAATGGGCAAATCAGCCCCAGCATTTT	TRBV19	NA	TRBJ1-5	NA
CASSPREYLGVGELFF	TGTGCCAGCAGCCCCCGGGAGTACCTTGGTGTCGGGGAGCTGTTTTTT	TRBV7-6	NA	TRBJ2-2	few
CASSERGGIGGALSMNAGELFF	TGCGCCAGCAGTGAGAGAGGGGGCATCGGGGGAGCCCTGTCGATGAACGCCGGGGAGCTGTTTTTT	TRBV10-1	NA	TRBJ2-2	NA
CASSQDTSTGGLYNEQFF	TGTGCCAGCAGCCAGGACACCTCTACAGGGGGTCTCTACAATGAGCAGTTCTTC	TRBV14	TRBD1	TRBJ2-1	NA
CASSSRDRGSEQYF	TGTGCCAGCAGTTCCCGGGACAGGGGTTCCGAGCAGTACTTC	TRBV6-5	TRBD1	TRBJ2-7	NA
CASSLEGTVNQPQHF	TGTGCCAGCAGCTTAGAGGGGACAGTCAATCAGCCCCAGCATTTT	TRBV11-2	TRBD1	TRBJ1-5	NA
CASRLVGLGTGPSYEQYF	NA	TRBV12-2	NA	TRBJ2-7	NA
CASSPQGYQPQHF	TGTGCCAGCTCACCCCAGGGATACCAGCCCCAGCATTTT	TRBV2	NA	TRBJ1-5	NA
CASRETSGRGRFF	TGTGCCAGCAGAGAAACTAGCGGGAGGGGTAGGTTCTTC	TRBV2	TRBD2	TRBJ2-1	NA
CASSPVQEPNNEQFF	TGTGCCAGCTCACCTGTACAAGAACCAAACAATGAGCAGTTCTTC	TRBV18	NA	TRBJ2-1	NA
CATRGGDFSDTQYF	TGTGCCACCAGAGGAGGGGATTTTTCAGATACGCAGTATTTT	TRBV6-5	NA	TRBJ2-3	NA
CASSQGRTGRGYEQYF	TGTGCCAGCAGCCAAGGGAGGACAGGGAGGGGGTACGAGCAGTACTTC	TRBV13	NA	TRBJ2-7	few
CASSLQGSGPHTDTQYF	TGCGCCAGCAGCCTCCAGGGTTCCGGGCCTCACACAGATACGCAGTATTTT	TRBV5-1	NA	TRBJ2-3	NA
CASSETTEGSTQYF	TGCGCCAGCAGTGAAACGACGGAGGGATCTACGCAGTATTTT	TRBV10-1	NA	TRBJ2-3	NA
CASSLAGEDQPQHF	TGTGCCAGCAGCTTAGCAGGGGAGGATCAGCCCCAGCATTTT	TRBV7-9	NA	TRBJ1-5	NA
CASSQDMGSAFYNEQFF	TGCGCCAGCAGCCAAGATATGGGTAGCGCCTTCTACAATGAGCAGTTCTTC	TRBV4-3	NA	TRBJ2-1	NA
CASSWSASYEQYF	TGTGCCAGCAGTTGGAGTGCGTCCTACGAGCAGTACTTC	TRBV27	NA	TRBJ2-7	NA
CASSPNREETQYF	TGTGCCAGCAGCCCGAATCGGGAAGAGACCCAGTACTTC	TRBV7-2	NA	TRBJ2-5	NA
CASSLSENEQFF	TGTGCCAGCAGCTTGTCAGAAAATGAGCAGTTCTTC	TRBV5-8	NA	TRBJ2-1	NA
CASSYAASGTGYDEQYF	TGTGCCAGCAGTTACGCCGCCTCCGGGACAGGGTACGACGAGCAGTACTTC	TRBV28	TRBD1	TRBJ2-7	NA
CASSRLVGNQPQHF	TGTGCCAGCAGTCGACTCGTTGGCAATCAGCCCCAGCATTTT	TRBV27	NA	TRBJ1-5	NA
CASSGQASSGNTIYF	TGTGCCAGCTCCGGACAGGCTAGCTCTGGAAACACCATATATTTT	TRBV19	TRBD1	TRBJ1-3	NA
CASRGVEQFF	TGCGCCAGCAGGGGAGTTGAGCAGTTCTTC	TRBV4-1	NA	TRBJ2-1	NA
CASRFRVSNTEAFF	TGTGCCAGCAGGTTCCGGGTTTCGAACACTGAAGCTTTCTTT	TRBV28	NA	TRBJ1-1	NA
CAGEQGNTEAFF	TGTGCTGGGGAACAGGGGAACACTGAAGCTTTCTTT	TRBV2	NA	TRBJ1-1	few
CASSLYGELFF	TGTGCCAGCAGCTTGTACGGGGAGCTGTTTTTT	TRBV5-6	NA	TRBJ2-2	few
CASSLSPSVRQGAGGYTF	TGTGCCAGCAGCTTGAGTCCTTCCGTAAGACAGGGGGCAGGAGGCTACACCTTC	TRBV5-4	TRBD1	TRBJ1-2	few
CASSQDTAGYRLSYTF	TGCGCCAGCAGCCAAGATACGGCAGGTTATCGCTTGAGCTACACCTTC	TRBV4-1	NA	TRBJ1-2	NA
CATSRDPGTSFPYEQYF	TGTGCCACCAGCAGAGATCCAGGGACTAGCTTTCCCTACGAGCAGTACTTC	TRBV15	TRBD2	TRBJ2-7	NA
CASSLGGGSNQPQHF	TGTGCCAGCAGCTTAGGAGGGGGCAGCAATCAGCCCCAGCATTTT	TRBV7-2	TRBD1	TRBJ1-5	NA
CASSFGADEQFF	TGCGCCAGCAGCTTCGGAGCGGATGAGCAGTTCTTC	TRBV5-1	NA	TRBJ2-1	once
CASSFGLAGSSYNEQFF	TGTGCCAGCAGCTTTGGGCTAGCGGGAAGCTCCTACAATGAGCAGTTCTTC	TRBV11-2	TRBD2	TRBJ2-1	NA
CASSLTTGNSYEQYF	TGTGCCAGCAGCTTGACTACAGGGAACTCCTACGAGCAGTACTTC	TRBV7-2	NA	TRBJ2-7	NA
CASSFPPTAQIYNEQFF	TGTGCCAGCAGCTTTCCCCCGACTGCGCAGATCTACAATGAGCAGTTCTTC	TRBV11-2	NA	TRBJ2-1	NA
CASSDTIYGEKLFF	TGTGCCAGCAGCGATACTATCTATGGTGAAAAACTGTTTTTT	TRBV9	NA	TRBJ1-4	NA
CASGNRQGLYTEAFF	TGTGCCAGCGGAAACAGACAGGGGCTATACACTGAAGCTTTCTTT	TRBV19	TRBD1	TRBJ1-1	NA
CASSPLSPGGTTNYEQYF	TGTGCCAGCTCACCACTATCCCCGGGCGGGACTACCAACTACGAGCAGTACTTC	TRBV18	TRBD2	TRBJ2-7	NA
CASSFGSEQYF	TGTGCCAGCAGCTTTGGTAGCGAGCAGTACTTC	TRBV7-6	NA	TRBJ2-7	once
CASSFLEGLAGYNEQFF	TGTGCCAGCAGTTTTCTGGAGGGTCTGGCGGGGTACAATGAGCAGTTCTTC	TRBV28	NA	TRBJ2-1	NA
CASSLSTGGNFNYGYTF	TGTGCCAGCAGTTTATCGACAGGGGGCAATTTTAACTATGGCTACACCTTC	TRBV28	TRBD1	TRBJ1-2	NA
CASSLGGRQKNTEAFF	TGTGCCAGCAGCTTAGGGGGCCGACAGAAGAACACTGAAGCTTTCTTT	TRBV7-3	NA	TRBJ1-1	NA
CASRTLAGEQFF	TGTGCCAGCAGGACTCTAGCGGGAGAGCAGTTCTTC	TRBV7-3	TRBD2	TRBJ2-1	NA
CASSPGTGPYEQYF	TGTGCCAGCTCACCAGGTACGGGTCCCTACGAGCAGTACTTC	TRBV18	NA	TRBJ2-7	few
CASSINFDTGHAEAFF	TGTGCCAGTAGTATAAATTTTGACACAGGGCACGCTGAAGCTTTCTTT	TRBV19	NA	TRBJ1-1	NA
CASSMLAGGPNEQFF	TGTGCCAGCAGCATGTTAGCGGGAGGGCCGAATGAGCAGTTCTTC	TRBV6-5	TRBD2	TRBJ2-1	NA
CASSLSLGGEQYF	TGTGCCAGCAGCTTGAGTCTGGGGGGCGAGCAGTACTTC	TRBV5-6	NA	TRBJ2-7	once
CASSTSRENIQYF	TGTGCCAGCAGCACTAGCAGGGAAAACATTCAGTACTTC	TRBV9	NA	TRBJ2-4	once
CASSPWTPMNTEAFF	TGTGCCAGCAGTCCCTGGACACCCATGAACACTGAAGCTTTCTTT	TRBV28	NA	TRBJ1-1	NA
CASSVGTGWFF	TGTGCCAGCAGTGTCGGGACAGGGTGGTTCTTC	TRBV28	TRBD1	TRBJ2-1	NA
CASSEADRPYEQYF	TGTGCCAGCAGTGAAGCCGACAGACCCTACGAGCAGTACTTC	TRBV2	NA	TRBJ2-7	NA
CASSYTSGVNNEQFF	TGTGCCAGCAGCTATACTAGCGGTGTGAACAATGAGCAGTTCTTC	TRBV7-2	TRBD2	TRBJ2-1	NA
CASSLGQDPYEQYF	TGCGCCAGCAGCTTGGGACAGGACCCCTACGAGCAGTACTTC	TRBV5-1	NA	TRBJ2-7	once
CAWSVARSGATGNTIYF	TGTGCCTGGAGTGTAGCGAGATCAGGGGCTACTGGAAACACCATATATTTT	TRBV30	NA	TRBJ1-3	few
CASSQVLSGATFF	TGTGCCAGCAGCCAAGTCCTGTCGGGAGCGACGTTCTTC	TRBV4-2	NA	TRBJ2-1	once
CASSLSRGDTQYF	TGTGCCAGCAGCTTATCACGCGGGGATACGCAGTATTTT	TRBV7-3	NA	TRBJ2-3	NA
CASARGADADTQYF	TGTGCCAGCGCCCGCGGGGCCGATGCAGATACGCAGTATTTT	TRBV7-9	NA	TRBJ2-3	few